The rows below give T cell receptor beta chains drawn from one sample of a study of cytomegalovirus exposure and HLA in healthy donors. Method: immunoSEQ multiplex PCR; TCRdb's copy keeps in-frame clones and lacks some. The profile shows 200,000 to 250,000 clones, around 80% of them singletons. The sequencing sample was made of PBMCs. The source is a boy aged 2 to 10 in good health and CMV-seronegative. Each CDR3 is given with its conserved first and last residue. A D gene is named only where the DNA matches it firmly. Part of the rows lack a size; the others show once, few, many or a class for expanded clones.

clone size	D gene	V gene	J gene	CDR3 DNA	CDR3 protein
-	TRBD1	TRBV19	TRBJ2-3	TGTGCCAGTAGTTTCGGACAGGGAAAGACAGATACGCAGTATTTT	CASSFGQGKTDTQYF
few	TRBD1	TRBV6-5	TRBJ2-7	TGTGCCAGCAGTTACGCCGGGACAGACAACGAGCAGTACTTC	CASSYAGTDNEQYF
-	-	TRBV9	TRBJ1-4	TGTGCCAGCAGTGTGGGGGCGGCTAATGAAAAACTGTTTTTT	CASSVGAANEKLFF
-	-	TRBV7-6	TRBJ2-5	TGTGCCAGCAGCTTACCCCCTGGCCCCCAAGAGACCCAGTACTTC	CASSLPPGPQETQYF
few	TRBD1	TRBV4-1	TRBJ1-5	TGCGCCAGCAGCCAGGGGACAGGGCATCAGCCCCAGCATTTT	CASSQGTGHQPQHF
-	TRBD1	TRBV30	TRBJ1-2	TGTGCAGGAGGGACAGGGGCCTCGGGAGGCTACACCTTC	CAGGTGASGGYTF
-	-	TRBV5-4	TRBJ1-1	TGTGCCAGCAGCTTGCCCGGGGGGCGAGACACTGAAGCTTTCTTT	CASSLPGGRDTEAFF
-	-	TRBV6-1	TRBJ2-3	TGTGCCAGCAGTCTCAGCGGCACAGATACGCAGTATTTT	CASSLSGTDTQYF
few	-	TRBV5-1	TRBJ2-6	TGCGCCAGCAGGTACGACTCCGGGGCCAACGTCCTGACTTTC	CASRYDSGANVLTF
-	TRBD2	TRBV7-9	TRBJ2-7	TGTGCCAGCAGCCCTCGAGGAGCGGGGGTCACCTACGAGCAGTACTTC	CASSPRGAGVTYEQYF
-	-	TRBV6-5	TRBJ1-2	TGTGCCAGCACCAAAAACAGGGCAGAGGGCTATGGCTACACCTTC	CASTKNRAEGYGYTF
-	TRBD1	TRBV14	TRBJ2-3	TGTGCCAGCAGCACACAGGGGGGAGGCACAGATACGCAGTATTTT	CASSTQGGGTDTQYF
-	TRBD2	TRBV19	TRBJ2-5	TGTGCCAGTAGTAAGGCTAGCGGGAGGGCCGGCGAGACCCAGTACTTC	CASSKASGRAGETQYF
-	-	TRBV4-2	TRBJ2-5	TGTGCCAGCAGCCAAGATCGGGAGACCCAGTACTTC	CASSQDRETQYF
-	TRBD1	TRBV25-1	TRBJ1-3	TGTGCCAGCAGTCCAGGGGGCCGGGGGCAGGGGAGAAACACCATATATTTT	CASSPGGRGQGRNTIYF
-	-	TRBV18	TRBJ2-7	TGTGCCAGCTCACCTTTGCAGGGTTATCACGAGCAGTACTTC	CASSPLQGYHEQYF
-	TRBD2	TRBV4-2	TRBJ2-1	TGTGCCAGCAGCCAAGACTCCCTAGCGGTGATATACAATGAGCAGTTCTTC	CASSQDSLAVIYNEQFF
-	TRBD1	TRBV7-3	TRBJ1-1	TGTGCCAGCAGCGCAGCAGGGGGCGCGAACACTGAAGCTTTCTTT	CASSAAGGANTEAFF
-	-	TRBV6-5	TRBJ2-1	TGTGCCAGCAGTTACTCTGGCCCCAATGAGCAGTTCTTC	CASSYSGPNEQFF
-	-	TRBV5-5	TRBJ1-1	TGTGCCAGCAGCTTGTATGGGGGGGCGCAGCGTGAAGCTTTCTTT	CASSLYGGAQREAFF